Reported below is one T cell receptor (beta chain). The antigen is unknown. This record comes from a study of a mutant IDH1 vaccine in newly diagnosed glioma. As for the study in general: Antecedent treatment encompassed radiotherapy, temozolomide, or their combination; the majority received both. Scheduled at week 35, visit V12 preceded visit V13, held at week 47.

Produced via immunoSEQ multiplex PCR; TCRdb's table is partial and in-frame only. The sample carries 60,000 to 65,000 clones, roughly 80% recorded once. This CDR3 comprises 11 residues. Germline V lookup: CDR1 MNHNY, CDR2 SVGAGI (reference sequence). Between the trimmed V and J ends, which lost 6 bases and 6 bases, there was a span of 3 bases. Time point denoted: week 47, end of study. Every vaccination contained 300 ug of the mutant IDH1 20-mer peptide and was paired with topical imiquimod. Patients underwent eight vaccinations, which took place in weeks 1, 3, 5, 7, 11, 15, 19 and 23. Patients carried new grade 3 or 4 IDH1-mutant astrocytomas lacking nuclear ATRX.

The chain couples TRBV6-6 to TRBJ1-6; D uncertain. This TCR derives from a man aged 25 to 40 with glioma. The specimen comprised PBMCs, sampled from a glioma patient whose treatment included an IDH1 peptide vaccine. The CDR3: CASRLNSPLHF. The DNA for the CDR3 is TGTGCCAGCAGGCTTAATTCACCCCTCCACTTT.